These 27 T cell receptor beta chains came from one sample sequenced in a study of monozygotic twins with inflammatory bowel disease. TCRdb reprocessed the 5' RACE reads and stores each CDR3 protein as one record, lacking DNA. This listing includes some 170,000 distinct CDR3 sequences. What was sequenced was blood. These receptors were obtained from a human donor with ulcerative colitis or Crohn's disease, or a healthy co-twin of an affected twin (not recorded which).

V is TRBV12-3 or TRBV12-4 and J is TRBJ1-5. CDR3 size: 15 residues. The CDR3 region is CASSLGAFSNQPQHF.

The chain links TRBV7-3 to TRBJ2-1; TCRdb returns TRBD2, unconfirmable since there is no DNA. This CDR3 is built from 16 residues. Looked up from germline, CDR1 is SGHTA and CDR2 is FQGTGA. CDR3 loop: CASSRTSGSSYNEQFF.

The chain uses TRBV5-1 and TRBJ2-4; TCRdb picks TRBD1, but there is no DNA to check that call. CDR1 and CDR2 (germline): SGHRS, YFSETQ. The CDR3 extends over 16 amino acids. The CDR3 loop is CASPTGTGGTKNMQYF. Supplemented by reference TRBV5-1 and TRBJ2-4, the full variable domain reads KAGVTQTPRYLIKTRGQQVTLSCSPISGHRSVSWYQQTPGQGLQFLFEYFSETQRNKGNFPGRFSGRQFSNSRSEMNVSTLELGDSALYLCASPTGTGGTKNMQYFGAGTRLSVL.

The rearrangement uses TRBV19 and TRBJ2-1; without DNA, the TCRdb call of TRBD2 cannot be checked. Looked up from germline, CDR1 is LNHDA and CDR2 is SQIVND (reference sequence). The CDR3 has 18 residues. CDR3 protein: CASSILPLGLAANNEQFF.

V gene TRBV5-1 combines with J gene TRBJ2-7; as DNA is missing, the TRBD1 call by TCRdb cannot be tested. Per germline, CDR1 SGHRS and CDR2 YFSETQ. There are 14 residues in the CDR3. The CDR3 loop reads CASSSSGQNAEQYF.

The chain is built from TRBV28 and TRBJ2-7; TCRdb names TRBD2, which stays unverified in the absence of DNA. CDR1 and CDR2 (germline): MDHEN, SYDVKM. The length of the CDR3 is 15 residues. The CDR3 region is CASSSHLLAGAEQYF. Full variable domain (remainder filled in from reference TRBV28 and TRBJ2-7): DVKVTQSSRYLVKRTGEKVFLECVQDMDHENMFWYRQDPGLGLRLIYFSYDVKMKEKGDIPEGYSVSREKKERFSLILESASTNQTSMYLCASSSHLLAGAEQYFGPGTRLTVT.

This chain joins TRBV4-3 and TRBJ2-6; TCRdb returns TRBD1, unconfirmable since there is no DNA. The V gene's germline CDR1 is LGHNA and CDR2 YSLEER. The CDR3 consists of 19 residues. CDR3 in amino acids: CASSQDWTGYGSGANVLTF.

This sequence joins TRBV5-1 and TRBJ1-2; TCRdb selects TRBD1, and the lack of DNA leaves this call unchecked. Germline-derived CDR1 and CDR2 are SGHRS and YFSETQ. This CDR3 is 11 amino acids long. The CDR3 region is CASSPGTGLNF.

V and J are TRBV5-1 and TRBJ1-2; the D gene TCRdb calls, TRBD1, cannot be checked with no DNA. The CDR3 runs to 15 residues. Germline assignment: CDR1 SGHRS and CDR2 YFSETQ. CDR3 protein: CASRSFGGFSYGYTF.

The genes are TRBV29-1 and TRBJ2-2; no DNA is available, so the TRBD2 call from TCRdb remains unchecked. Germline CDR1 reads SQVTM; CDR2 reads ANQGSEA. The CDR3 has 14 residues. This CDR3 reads CSVVLAGVTGELFF.

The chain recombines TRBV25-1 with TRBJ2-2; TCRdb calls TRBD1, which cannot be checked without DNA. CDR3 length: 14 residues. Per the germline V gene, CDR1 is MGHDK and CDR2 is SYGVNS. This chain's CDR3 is CASSGALTTGELFF. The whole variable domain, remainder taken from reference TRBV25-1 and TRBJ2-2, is EADIYQTPRYLVIGTGKKITLECSQTMGHDKMYWYQQDPGMELHLIHYSYGVNSTEKGDLSSESTVSRIRTEHFPLTLESARPSHTSQYLCASSGALTTGELFFGEGSRLTVL.

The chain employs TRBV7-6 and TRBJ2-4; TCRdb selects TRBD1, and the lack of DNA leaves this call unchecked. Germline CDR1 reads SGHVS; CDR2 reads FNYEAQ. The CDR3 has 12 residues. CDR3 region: CASSPQGGIQYF.

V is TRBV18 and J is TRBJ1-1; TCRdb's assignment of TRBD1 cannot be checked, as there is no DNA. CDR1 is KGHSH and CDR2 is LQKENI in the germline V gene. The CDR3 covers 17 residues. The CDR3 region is CASSLSGQGRLNTEAFF.

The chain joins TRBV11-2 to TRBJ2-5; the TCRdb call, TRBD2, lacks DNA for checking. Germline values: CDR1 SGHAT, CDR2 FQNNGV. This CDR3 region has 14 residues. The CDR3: CASTTWGLAETQYF.

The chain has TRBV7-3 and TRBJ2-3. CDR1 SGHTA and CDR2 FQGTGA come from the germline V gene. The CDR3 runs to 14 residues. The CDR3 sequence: CASSYNGDPDTQYF.

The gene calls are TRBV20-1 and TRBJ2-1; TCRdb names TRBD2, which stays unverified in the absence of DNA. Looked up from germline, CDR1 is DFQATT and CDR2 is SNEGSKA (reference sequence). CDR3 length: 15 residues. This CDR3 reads CSARWTSGTYNEQFF.

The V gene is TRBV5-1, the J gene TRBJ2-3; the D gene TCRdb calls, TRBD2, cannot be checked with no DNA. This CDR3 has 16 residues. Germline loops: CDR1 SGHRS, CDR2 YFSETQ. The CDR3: CASSGGLAGGFLPKYF.

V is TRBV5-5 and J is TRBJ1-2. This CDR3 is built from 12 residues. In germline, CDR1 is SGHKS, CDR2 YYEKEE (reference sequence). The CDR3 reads CASSRVNYGYTF.

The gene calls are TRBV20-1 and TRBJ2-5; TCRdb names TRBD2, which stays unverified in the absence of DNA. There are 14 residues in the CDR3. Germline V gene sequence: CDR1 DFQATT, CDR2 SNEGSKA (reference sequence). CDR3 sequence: CSARPGLARETQYF.

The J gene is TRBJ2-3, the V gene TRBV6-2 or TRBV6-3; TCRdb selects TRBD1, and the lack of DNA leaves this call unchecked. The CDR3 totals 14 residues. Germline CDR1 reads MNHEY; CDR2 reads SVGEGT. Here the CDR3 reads CASSYRGEGGTQYF.

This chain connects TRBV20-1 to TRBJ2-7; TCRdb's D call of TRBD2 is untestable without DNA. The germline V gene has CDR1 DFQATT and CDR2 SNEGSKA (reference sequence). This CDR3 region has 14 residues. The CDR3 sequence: CSATIIAGGSGQYF.

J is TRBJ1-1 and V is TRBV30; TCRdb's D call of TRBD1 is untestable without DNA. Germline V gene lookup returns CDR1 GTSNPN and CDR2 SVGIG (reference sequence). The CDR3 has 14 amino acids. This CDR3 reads CAWTPGQGDTEAFF.

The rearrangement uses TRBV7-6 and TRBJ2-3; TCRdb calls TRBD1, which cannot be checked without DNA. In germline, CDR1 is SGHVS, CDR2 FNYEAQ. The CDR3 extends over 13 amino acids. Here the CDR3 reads CASSLWPGDTQYF.

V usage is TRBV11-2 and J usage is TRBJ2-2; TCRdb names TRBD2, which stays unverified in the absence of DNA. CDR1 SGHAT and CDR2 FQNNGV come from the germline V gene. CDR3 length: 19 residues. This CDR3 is CASSPQAGLAGVGTGELFF.

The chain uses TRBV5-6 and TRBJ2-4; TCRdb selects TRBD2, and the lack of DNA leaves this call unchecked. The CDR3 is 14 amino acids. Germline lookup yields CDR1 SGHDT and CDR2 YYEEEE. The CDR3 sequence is CASSRMEGIHIQYF.

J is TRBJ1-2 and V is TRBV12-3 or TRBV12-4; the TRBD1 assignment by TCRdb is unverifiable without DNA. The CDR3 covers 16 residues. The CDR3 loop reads CASSLRGQGINYGYTF.

This chain's CDR3 is CAISAIIPQGHGELFF. The chain uses TRBV10-3 and TRBJ2-2; as DNA is missing, the TRBD1 call by TCRdb cannot be tested. The germline CDR1 and CDR2 sequences are ENHRY and SYGVKD. This CDR3 has 16 amino acids.